This TCR beta chain was sequenced for a study of CXCR3-negative and CXCR3-positive naive CD8 T cells. Study-level points and caveats: The TRB CDR3s that CXCR3-positive naive cells carried were more hydrophobic than those of CXCR3-negative naive cells. Memory cells diverged, while naive CXCR3-positive and CXCR3-negative cells had similar TRBV-TRBJ usage.

About this clonotype itself: Its specificity is unknown.

UMI-labeled TRB cDNA libraries were prepared by 5' RACE. TCRdb re-called the 5' RACE reads and catalogs CDR3 proteins one per entry, DNA excluded. This table lists about 110,000 distinct CDR3 sequences. This CDR3 has 16 amino acids. Germline CDR1 SGHRS, CDR2 YFSETQ. The genes are TRBV5-1 and TRBJ2-3; TCRdb names TRBD2, which stays unverified in the absence of DNA. This clonotype was sampled from a human donor in good health. Some clones in this sample may be carry-over from other donors' samples. The specimen sequenced was naive CXCR3+ CD8+ T cells from blood. Regarding subset: CD45RO-CCR7+CD27+CD95- naive CD8+ T cells expressing CXCR3 (TNR3+). Here the CDR3 reads CASSIGLAESTDTQYF.